This T cell receptor (beta chain) comes out of a study of T cells in Graves' hyperthyroidism and ophthalmopathy. What was amplified from RNA transcripts were TCR beta CDR3 regions. During a first-round RT-PCR of the TCR CDR3, the HTBI primer set was used. TCRdb fed the multiplex PCR reads into MiXCR, producing one record per CDR3 protein. The sample includes approximately 370,000 distinct CDR3 sequences, about a sixth seen only once; the top ten take 30% to 40%. Sequencing was done on a sample of blood. The clonotype was recovered from a woman between 25 and 40 years old with Graves' hyperthyroidism that later progressed to Graves' ophthalmopathy.

The DNA of the CDR3 is TGTGCCAGCACCGGGGCTAGCGGCGCCTACGAGCAGTACTTC. It specifies CASTGASGAYEQYF. This chain joins TRBV11-2 and TRBJ2-7, with 7 nucleotides matching TRBD2. Germline CDR1 reads SGHAT; CDR2 reads FQNNGV. The junction had 8 bases not matched to a gene; V was cut back by 7 bases and J by 2 bases. The CDR3 loop spans 14 amino acids. Based on the CDR3 plus reference TRBV11-2 and TRBJ2-7, the full variable domain is EAGVAQSPRYKIIEKRQSVAFWCNPISGHATLYWYQQILGQGPKLLIQFQNNGVVDDSQLPKDRFSAERLKGVDSTLKIQPAKLEDSAVYLCASTGASGAYEQYFGPGTRLTVT.